A single sample is the source of the 22 T cell receptor beta chains below, sequenced in a study of blood T cell repertoires in COVID-19. Using immunoSEQ multiplex PCR, the repertoire was profiled, and TCRdb retains in-frame clones only, with some absent. The sample yields about 150,000 clones, around 80% seen once. Sequencing was done on a sample of PBMCs or T cells enriched from blood (not recorded which). These receptors all come from a woman in her seventies in a cohort exposed to, infected with or recovered from COVID-19 (not recorded which).

This rearrangement joins TRBV10-3 to TRBJ1-2; 7 nucleotides line up with TRBD1. With V trimmed by 6 bases and J by 8 bases, 9 bases remained unmatched. The CDR3 spans 13 residues. CDR1 and CDR2 from the germline V gene are ENHRY and SYGVKD. The CDR3 sequence is CAISPDREEGYTF. The CDR3 region has the DNA TGTGCCATCAGCCCTGACAGGGAAGAAGGCTACACCTTC.

This clone appeared a few times. The chain recombines TRBV18 with TRBJ1-2, with TRBD1 matching over 9 bases. The V and J ends lost 6 bases and 8 bases, in that order; junction bases with no gene match: 16. This CDR3 is built from 16 residues. CDR1 is KGHSH, CDR2 LQKENI, per germline. The CDR3 DNA is TGTGCCAGCTCCCCTACGGGGATCACAGGGGGCCAAGGCTACACCTTC. Amino acids: CASSPTGITGGQGYTF.

The genes are TRBV11-3 and TRBJ2-5; TRBD2 agrees at 12 bases. With V trimmed by 2 bases and J by 1 base, 5 bases remained unmatched. This CDR3 region has 17 residues. Germline V gene sequence: CDR1 SGHNT, CDR2 YENEEA. CDR3 amino acids: CASSLWPTSGGQETQYF. The CDR3 DNA is TGTGCCAGCAGCTTATGGCCGACTAGCGGGGGCCAAGAGACCCAGTACTTC.

The V and J genes are TRBV7-9 and TRBJ1-2; no definite D call. The CDR3 has 15 amino acids. CDR1 SEHNR and CDR2 FQNEAQ come from the germline V gene (reference sequence). The ends were cut back, 8 bases at V and 0 bases at J, with 16 bases in the middle. CDR3 sequence (DNA): TGTGCCAGCTCTCAAACGAGGCTGCCTAACTATGGCTACACCTTC. It translates to CASSQTRLPNYGYTF.

The V call is TRBV3-1 (or the pseudogene TRBV3-2), the J call TRBJ2-2, with 9 bases matching TRBD1. The germline CDR1 and CDR2 sequences are LGHDT and YNNKEL (reference sequence). This CDR3 contains 16 residues. V shed 0 bases and J 4 bases; nucleotides not matched to a gene: 3. The CDR3 nucleotides read TGTGCCAGCAGCCAAGAGGGACAGGGACGCACCGGGGAGCTGTTTTTT. Translation: CASSQEGQGRTGELFF.

The V and J genes are TRBV4-2 and TRBJ2-3; D remains ambiguous. CDR1 LGHNA and CDR2 YNFKEQ come from the germline V gene. V was shortened by 1 base and J by 2 bases, with 10 bases between the two germline ends. The CDR3 has 15 residues. Here the CDR3 DNA reads TGTGCCAGCAGCCAAGGTGACGGGTACACAGATACGCAGTATTTT. Protein: CASSQGDGYTDTQYF.

The chain joins TRBV6-1 to TRBJ2-5; 12 nucleotides line up with TRBD2. Looked up from germline, CDR1 is MNHNS and CDR2 is SASEGT. The trim removed 3 bases at V and 3 bases at J, leaving 11 bases unmatched. This CDR3 has 18 residues. The CDR3 loop is CASSEPRRLAGEEETQYF. The DNA of the CDR3 is TGTGCCAGCAGTGAGCCGAGGAGACTAGCGGGAGAGGAAGAGACCCAGTACTTC.

The chain employs TRBV18 and TRBJ2-7; D ambiguous. The V gene lost 2 bases and the J gene lost 0 bases, with 14 bases spanning the gap. This CDR3 is 16 amino acids long. Germline CDR1 is KGHSH and CDR2 is LQKENI. This CDR3 reads CASSPRTTESSYEQYF. DNA of the CDR3: TGTGCCAGCTCACCAAGAACGACGGAGAGCTCCTACGAGCAGTACTTC.

V is TRBV19 and J is TRBJ1-2; a weak D match, TRBD1 (5 bases). The CDR3 length is 15 residues. Looked up from germline, CDR1 is LNHDA and CDR2 is SQIVND (reference sequence). V lost 6 bases and J 5 bases, leaving 19 bases between the germline ends. The CDR3 reads CASRWGLSREYGYTF. DNA for the CDR3: TGTGCCAGTAGATGGGGCCTATCAAGGGAATATGGCTACACCTTC.

In this sample, this clone turned up once. The chain employs TRBV19 and TRBJ2-4, with a tentative D call TRBD1 (6 bases). Germline loops: CDR1 LNHDA, CDR2 SQIVND (reference sequence). CDR3 length: 16 amino acids. V was clipped by 5 bases and J by 1 base, with 15 bases between them. In nucleotides, the CDR3 is TGTGCCAGTAGTTTTACAGGGAATTCGGCCAAAAACATTCAGTACTTC. Its translation: CASSFTGNSAKNIQYF. The entire variable domain, with the rest obtained from reference TRBV19 and TRBJ2-4, is as follows: DGGITQSPKYLFRKEGQNVTLSCEQNLNHDAMYWYRQDPGQGLRLIYYSQIVNDFQKGDIAEGYSVSREKKESFPLTVTSAQKNPTAFYLCASSFTGNSAKNIQYFGAGTRLSVL.

This chain links TRBV5-8 with TRBJ2-7, with 11 bases matching TRBD2. The length of the CDR3 is 17 residues. The V and J ends lost 0 bases and 2 bases, in that order; junction bases with no gene match: 7. CDR1 and CDR2 (germline): SGHTS, YDEGEE. The CDR3 DNA reads TGTGCCAGCAGCTTGGTCCCAGGGACTAGCGGCGCCTACGAGCAGTACTTC. Its protein product is CASSLVPGTSGAYEQYF.

This sequence joins TRBV5-1 and TRBJ2-5; 11 bases are shared with TRBD2. V was clipped by 5 bases and J by 4 bases; unmatched bases: 7. The CDR3 is made up of 15 amino acids. Germline lookup yields CDR1 SGHRS and CDR2 YFSETQ. The CDR3 DNA sequence: TGCGCCAGCAGATCCGGGACTAGCGGTTTAGAGACCCAGTACTTC. Protein product: CASRSGTSGLETQYF.

The chain joins TRBV19 to TRBJ1-6; 9 nucleotides agree with TRBD1. The CDR3 sequence is 15 residues long. V was clipped by 3 bases and J by 10 bases; unmatched bases: 7. CDR1 LNHDA and CDR2 SQIVND come from the germline V gene (reference sequence). For the CDR3, the DNA is TGTGCCAGTAGTATTGACAGGGGGGGAACCTCACCCCTCCACTTT. This encodes CASSIDRGGTSPLHF.

The chain joins TRBV10-3 to TRBJ2-1; D not certain. The CDR3 is made up of 11 amino acids. Per the germline V gene, CDR1 is ENHRY and CDR2 is SYGVKD. Deletions cut 5 bases from V and 7 bases from J, with 6 bases between. The CDR3 loop is CAISSTNEQFF. The CDR3 DNA follows: TGTGCCATCAGTTCCACTAATGAGCAGTTCTTC.

This chain connects TRBV29-1 to TRBJ2-7, with 8 bases matching TRBD2. The CDR3 has 14 amino acids. Per germline, CDR1 SQVTM and CDR2 ANQGSEA. V gave up 4 bases and J gave up 6 bases; unmatched junction bases: 11. The CDR3 DNA reads TGCAGCGTTGTAAGAGGCCCCGGGGGGGCCGAGCAGTACTTC. As protein: CSVVRGPGGAEQYF.

The CDR3 nucleotides are TGTGCCAGCGGGGACAGAAAGTATTCACCCCTCCACTTT. It specifies CASGDRKYSPLHF. The V gene is TRBV28, the J gene TRBJ1-6, with TRBD1 identical over 7 bases. This CDR3 contains 13 residues. Unmatched junction bases numbered 6, after V lost 8 bases and J lost 8 bases. Per germline, CDR1 MDHEN and CDR2 SYDVKM.

The chain has TRBV7-9 and TRBJ1-2; perhaps TRBD1 as D (6 bases). Germline V lookup: CDR1 SEHNR, CDR2 FQNEAQ (reference sequence). The length of the CDR3 is 16 residues. V was cut by 5 bases and J by 7 bases, with 23 bases left in between. CDR3 region: CASSERRIGGSGGYTF. CDR3 nucleotides: TGTGCCAGCAGCGAAAGACGTATAGGGGGTTCGGGTGGCTACACCTTC.

Here the CDR3 DNA reads TGTGCCAGCAGCCAAGGGTGGGGGGAGAGCTCCTACGAGCAGTACTTC. It is translated as CASSQGWGESSYEQYF. V and J are TRBV4-2 and TRBJ2-7; D may be TRBD2 (6 bases). Germline V gene lookup returns CDR1 LGHNA and CDR2 YNFKEQ. V shed 1 base and J shed 0 bases, with 13 bases lying between them. The length of the CDR3 is 16 residues.

The CDR3 DNA reads as TGTGCCAGCAGCGCTCGACAGGGCGGAGAAGCTTTCTTT. This codes for CASSARQGGEAFF. V gene TRBV11-2 combines with J gene TRBJ1-1; TRBD1 agrees at 7 bases. The ends lost 5 bases at V and 8 bases at J; junction bases unmatched: 8. The germline V gene encodes CDR1 SGHAT and CDR2 FQNNGV. CDR3 length: 13 amino acids.

This clone was observed a few times. V is TRBV3-1 (or the pseudogene TRBV3-2) and J is TRBJ2-2, with 10 bases aligning to TRBD2. V lost 3 bases and J lost 8; bases outside the gene matches: 6. This CDR3 region has 15 residues. Germline V CDR1 and CDR2: LGHDT, YNNKEL (reference sequence). The CDR3 coding sequence is TGTGCCAGCAGCCATCTAGCGGGAGTAAGGGGGGAGCTGTTTTTT. Translation: CASSHLAGVRGELFF.

The rearrangement joins TRBV5-4 to TRBJ2-3; the match to TRBD2 covers 13 bases. The V and J ends lost 2 bases and 9 bases, in that order; junction bases with no gene match: 9. The CDR3 has 16 amino acids. CDR1 and CDR2 from the germline V gene are SGHNT and YYREEE (reference sequence). The CDR3 is CASSLYPGTSGKTQYF. The CDR3, as DNA: TGTGCCAGCAGCTTATACCCCGGGACTAGCGGGAAGACGCAGTATTTT.

This clone turned up a few times. The chain uses TRBV27 and TRBJ1-2, with TRBD1 matching 7 bases. This CDR3 spans 15 amino acids. Trimming at V came to 5 bases and at J to 7 bases, leaving 13 bases not matched to a gene. The germline V gene has CDR1 MNHEY and CDR2 SMNVEV (reference sequence). The CDR3: CASSTRTGRIVGYTF. CDR3 DNA: TGTGCCAGCAGTACAAGGACAGGCCGGATCGTTGGCTACACCTTC.